This T cell receptor (beta chain) was identified during a study of T cell changes during pregnancy in multiple sclerosis. Repertoires were generated with immunoSEQ multiplex PCR, while TCRdb's copy carries only in-frame clones and drops some. The sample lists approximately 71,000 clones, over 85% occurring once. The CDR3 totals 16 residues. The germline V and J ends were trimmed by 5 bases and 4 bases, with 18 bases remaining between them. Germline CDR1 and CDR2: MDHEN and SYDVKM. V gene TRBV28 combines with J gene TRBJ1-5, with D unresolved. The origin of this receptor is a female donor with multiple sclerosis, enrolled in a pregnancy study. Source: peripheral blood, taken in the second trimester of pregnancy. The CDR3 region has the DNA TGTGCCAGCAGTACCAACCCCCTGACGGGGAATCAGCCCCAGCATTTT. Its protein product is CASSTNPLTGNQPQHF.